This TCR beta chain was captured by sequencing in a study of blood T cell repertoires in COVID-19. The protocol was immunoSEQ multiplex PCR, while the TCRdb copy is restricted to in-frame clones and leaves out a portion. The sample includes approximately 280,000 clones, roughly nine tenths seen only once; the top ten take over 2.5%. Trimming cost V 3 bases and J 0 bases; bases outside gene matches: 8. From germline, CDR1 is MDHEN and CDR2 SYDVKM. The CDR3 sequence is 18 residues long. This clone was observed a single time. Sequencing was done on a sample of PBMCs or T cells enriched from blood (not recorded which). The receptor's source is a woman between 18 and 29 years old who had recovered from COVID-19. The chain recombines TRBV28 with TRBJ1-6; 7 nucleotides align to TRBD1. The CDR3 DNA follows: TGTGCCAGCAGTTTTACAGGGGCCCTGAGCTCCTATAATTCACCCCTCCACTTT. Its translation is CASSFTGALSSYNSPLHF.